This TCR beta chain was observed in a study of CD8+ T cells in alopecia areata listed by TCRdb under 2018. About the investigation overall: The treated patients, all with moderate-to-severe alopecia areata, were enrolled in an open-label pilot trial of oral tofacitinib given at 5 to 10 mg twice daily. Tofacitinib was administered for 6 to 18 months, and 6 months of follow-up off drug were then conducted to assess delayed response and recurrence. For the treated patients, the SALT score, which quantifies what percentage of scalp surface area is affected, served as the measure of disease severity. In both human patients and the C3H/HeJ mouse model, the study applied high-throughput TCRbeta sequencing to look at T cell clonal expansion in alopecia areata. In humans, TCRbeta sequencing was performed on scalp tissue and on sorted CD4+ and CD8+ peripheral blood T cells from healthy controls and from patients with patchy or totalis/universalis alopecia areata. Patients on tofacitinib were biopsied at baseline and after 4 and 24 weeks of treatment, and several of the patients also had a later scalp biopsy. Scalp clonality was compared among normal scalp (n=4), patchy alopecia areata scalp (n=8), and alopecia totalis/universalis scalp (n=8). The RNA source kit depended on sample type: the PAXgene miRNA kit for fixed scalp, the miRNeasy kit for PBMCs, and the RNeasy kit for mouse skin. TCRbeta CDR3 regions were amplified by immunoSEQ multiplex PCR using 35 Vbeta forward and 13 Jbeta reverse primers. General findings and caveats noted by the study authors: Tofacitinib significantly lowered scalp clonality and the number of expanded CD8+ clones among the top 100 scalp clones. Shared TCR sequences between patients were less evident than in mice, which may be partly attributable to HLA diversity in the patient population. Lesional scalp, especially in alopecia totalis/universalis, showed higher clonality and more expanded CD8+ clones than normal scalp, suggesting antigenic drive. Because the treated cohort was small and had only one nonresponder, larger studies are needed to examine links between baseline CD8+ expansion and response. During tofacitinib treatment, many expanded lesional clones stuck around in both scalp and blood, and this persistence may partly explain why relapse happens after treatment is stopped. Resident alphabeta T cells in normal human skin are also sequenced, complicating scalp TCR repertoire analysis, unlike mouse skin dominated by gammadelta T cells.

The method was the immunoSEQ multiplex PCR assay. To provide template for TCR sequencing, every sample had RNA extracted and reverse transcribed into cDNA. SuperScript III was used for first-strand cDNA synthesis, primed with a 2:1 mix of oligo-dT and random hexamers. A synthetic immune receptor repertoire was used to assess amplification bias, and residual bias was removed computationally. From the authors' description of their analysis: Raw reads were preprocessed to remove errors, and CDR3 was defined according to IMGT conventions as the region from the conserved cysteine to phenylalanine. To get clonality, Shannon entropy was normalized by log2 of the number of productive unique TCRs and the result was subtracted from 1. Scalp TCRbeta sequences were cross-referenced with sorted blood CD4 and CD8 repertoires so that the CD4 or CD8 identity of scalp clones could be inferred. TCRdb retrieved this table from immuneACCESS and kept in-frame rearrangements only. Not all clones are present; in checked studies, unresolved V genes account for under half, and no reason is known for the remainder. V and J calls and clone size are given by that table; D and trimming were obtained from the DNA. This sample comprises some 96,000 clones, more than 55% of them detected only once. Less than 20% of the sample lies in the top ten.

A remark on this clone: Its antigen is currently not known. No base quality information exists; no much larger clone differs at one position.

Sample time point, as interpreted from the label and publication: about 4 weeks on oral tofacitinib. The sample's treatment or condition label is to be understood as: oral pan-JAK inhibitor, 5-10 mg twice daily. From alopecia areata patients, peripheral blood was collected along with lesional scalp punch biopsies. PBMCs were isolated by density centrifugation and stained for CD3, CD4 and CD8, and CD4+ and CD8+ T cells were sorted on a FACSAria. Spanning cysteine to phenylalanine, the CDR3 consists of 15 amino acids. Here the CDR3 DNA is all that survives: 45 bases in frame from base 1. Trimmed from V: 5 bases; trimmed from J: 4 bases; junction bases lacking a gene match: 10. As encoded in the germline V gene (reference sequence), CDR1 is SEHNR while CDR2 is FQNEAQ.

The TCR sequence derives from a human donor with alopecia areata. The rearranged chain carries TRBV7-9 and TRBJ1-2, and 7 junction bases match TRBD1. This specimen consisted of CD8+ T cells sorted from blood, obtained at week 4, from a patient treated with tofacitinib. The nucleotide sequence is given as TGTGCCAGCAGCACAGACCCGGGACAGATCTATGGCTACACCTTC. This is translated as CASSTDPGQIYGYTF.